The 13 T cell receptor beta chains in this list originate from one sample, sequenced in a study of patients and donors after allogeneic stem cell transplantation. TCRdb reprocessed the RT-PCR reads with MiXCR, giving one entry per CDR3 protein. Among 150,000 or so distinct CDR3 sequences, roughly 24% were seen once, and the ten largest hold 25% to 30%. The specimen was blood, either unsorted or a sorted T cell fraction (not recorded which). These receptors were taken from a human donor who was either an allogeneic HSCT recipient or a stem cell or donor lymphocyte infusion donor (not recorded which). It is not recorded whose cells these are; they may come from a transplant donor.

This clonotype came up a few times. The rearrangement joins TRBV5-6 to TRBJ1-5; the match to TRBD1 covers 12 bases. The CDR3 sequence is 16 residues long. Trimming took 4 bases from V and 7 from J; bases not matched to a gene: 9. CDR1 and CDR2 from the germline V gene are SGHDT and YYEEEE. The CDR3 DNA follows: TGTGCCAGCAGCCTGGGACAGGGGGCCGCCAGGCAGCCCCAGCATTTT. It encodes CASSLGQGAARQPQHF.

The chain carries TRBV5-5 and TRBJ2-7, with TRBD2 matching 11 bases. Germline assignment: CDR1 SGHKS and CDR2 YYEKEE (reference sequence). CDR3 length equals 14 residues. The V and J ends lost 4 bases and 2 bases, in that order; junction bases with no gene match: 2. The CDR3 coding sequence is TGTGCCAGCAGCATACTAGCGGGGGCCTACGAGCAGTACTTC. This translates into CASSILAGAYEQYF.

In its sample, this clonotype was seen a few times. The rearrangement uses TRBV20-1 and TRBJ1-1; D is possibly TRBD1 (5 bases). The CDR3 is 13 residues long. The germline gives CDR1 DFQATT, CDR2 SNEGSKA (reference sequence). Trimming pared 6 bases from V and 3 bases from J, leaving 14 bases between. The CDR3, as DNA: TGCAGTGCCACCGACAGTCCGGACACTGAAGCTTTCTTT. Amino acids: CSATDSPDTEAFF.

Ten or more counts support this clonotype. The V call is TRBV10-3, the J call TRBJ1-2, with D uncertain. In germline, CDR1 is ENHRY, CDR2 SYGVKD. V lost 8 bases to trimming and J lost 2 bases, with 9 bases between them. This CDR3 is built from 12 residues. CDR3 residues: CAIGSQNYGYTF. CDR3 bases: TGTGCCATCGGATCCCAAAACTATGGCTACACCTTC.

V is TRBV6-2 or TRBV6-3 and J is TRBJ2-1; D perhaps matches TRBD2 (5 bases). Per the germline V gene, CDR1 is MNHEY and CDR2 is SVGEGT. This CDR3 is 15 amino acids long. The germline V and J ends were trimmed by 2 bases and 0 bases, with 8 bases remaining between them. CDR3 sequence reads: CASSYSGPSYNEQFF. The CDR3 bases are TGTGCCAGCAGTTACAGCGGCCCCTCCTACAATGAGCAGTTCTTC.

This clonotype appeared a single time. The chain carries TRBV11-3 and TRBJ2-2; D might be TRBD2 (5 bases). From germline, CDR1 is SGHNT and CDR2 YENEEA. Trimming pared 5 bases from V and 0 bases from J, leaving 13 bases between. The CDR3 is 16 residues long. The CDR3 loop is CASSRPEGANTGELFF. The CDR3 DNA sequence: TGTGCCAGCAGCCGCCCCGAGGGCGCGAACACCGGGGAGCTGTTTTTT.

The chain has TRBV7-2 and TRBJ2-5; no clear D. The ends were cut back, 2 bases at V and 3 bases at J, with 7 bases in the middle. The germline CDR1 and CDR2 sequences are SGHTA and FQGNSA. This CDR3 comprises 13 residues. In nucleotides, the CDR3 is TGTGCCAGCAGCTTATTCGGTAAAGAGACCCAGTACTTC. It specifies CASSLFGKETQYF.

The rearrangement links TRBV20-1 to TRBJ1-6, with 8 bases fitting TRBD1. V was clipped by 3 bases and J by 9 bases; unmatched bases: 7. The CDR3 runs 14 residues. Germline CDR1 DFQATT, CDR2 SNEGSKA (reference sequence). CDR3: CSASVQGALSPLHF. The CDR3 coding sequence is TGCAGTGCTAGTGTGCAGGGGGCGCTTTCACCCCTCCACTTT.

For the CDR3, the DNA is TGCAGTGCATTAGCGGGAGGGGCTACCGGGGAGCTGTTTTTT. Its protein is CSALAGGATGELFF. The chain links TRBV20-1 to TRBJ2-2, with 11 bases matching TRBD2. Trimming took 6 bases from V and 5 from J; bases not matched to a gene: 5. CDR3 length equals 14 residues. The germline gives CDR1 DFQATT, CDR2 SNEGSKA (reference sequence).

Ten or more counts support this clonotype. The CDR3 bases are TGTGCCAGCAGCGCCCGACAGGATAACACTGAAGCTTTCTTT. Protein sequence: CASSARQDNTEAFF. The V call is TRBV7-2, the J call TRBJ1-1, with a tentative D call TRBD1 (6 bases). Trimming took off 5 bases at V and 2 bases at J, with 12 bases between the two ends. Germline V lookup: CDR1 SGHTA, CDR2 FQGNSA. The CDR3 is made up of 14 amino acids.

Many counts were recorded for this clonotype. The rearrangement links TRBV12-3 or TRBV12-4 to TRBJ1-2; D gene unclear. V was clipped by 2 bases and J by 3 bases, with 10 bases between them. The CDR3 consists of 14 residues. The CDR3 reads CASSLRGIDYGYTF. The DNA of the CDR3 is TGTGCCAGCAGTTTACGGGGAATTGACTATGGCTACACCTTC.

The rearrangement joins TRBV11-3 to TRBJ1-1; no reliable D call. V lost 5 bases and J lost 2, with 6 bases in between. The CDR3 has 12 amino acids. CDR1 is SGHNT and CDR2 is YENEEA in the germline V gene. CDR3 in amino acids: CASSGVNTEAFF. CDR3 DNA: TGTGCCAGCAGCGGAGTAAACACTGAAGCTTTCTTT.

There are many counts of this clonotype. This chain links TRBV13 with TRBJ1-6; D uncertain. Germline V CDR1 and CDR2: PRHDT, FYEKMQ (reference sequence). Trimming removed 5 bases from V and 7 bases from J, with 9 bases in between. The CDR3 sequence is 13 residues long. This CDR3 reads CASSPAGNSPLHF. CDR3 sequence (DNA): TGTGCCAGCAGCCCAGCTGGGAATTCACCCCTCCACTTT.